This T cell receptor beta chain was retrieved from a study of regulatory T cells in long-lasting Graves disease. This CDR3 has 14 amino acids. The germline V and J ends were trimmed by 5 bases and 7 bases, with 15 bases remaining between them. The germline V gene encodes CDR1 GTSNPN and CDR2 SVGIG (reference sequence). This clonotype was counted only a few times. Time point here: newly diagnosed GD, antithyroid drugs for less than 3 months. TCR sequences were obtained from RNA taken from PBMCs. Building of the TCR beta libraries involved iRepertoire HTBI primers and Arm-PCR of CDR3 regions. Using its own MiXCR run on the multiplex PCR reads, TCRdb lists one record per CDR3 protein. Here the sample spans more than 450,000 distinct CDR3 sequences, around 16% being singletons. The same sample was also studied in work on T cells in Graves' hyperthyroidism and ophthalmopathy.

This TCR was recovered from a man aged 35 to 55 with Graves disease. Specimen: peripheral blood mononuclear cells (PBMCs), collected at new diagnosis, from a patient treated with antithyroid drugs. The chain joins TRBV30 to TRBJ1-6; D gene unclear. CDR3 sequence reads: CAWGVSRANSPLHF. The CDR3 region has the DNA TGTGCCTGGGGGGTGAGCCGTGCGAATTCACCCCTCCACTTT.